These T cell receptor beta chains were read from a single sample in a study of T cells after yellow fever vaccination. TCRdb reanalysed the 5' RACE reads using MiXCR and keeps one entry per CDR3 protein. The repertoire includes some 160,000 distinct CDR3 sequences, 9.3% of them detected once, and roughly a third sits in the top ten. The specimen comprised CD8+ T cells sorted from PBMCs, sampled 45 days after the yellow fever booster vaccination. The source is a man younger than 35 who received the YFV17D yellow fever vaccine. Each CDR3 is given with its conserved first and last residue. D genes are given only for firm matches. Rows give clone size only sometimes, using once, few, many, or a class for an expanded clone.

.,TRBJ1-5,few,TRBV20-1,CSASYPGDGFNQPQHF,TGCAGTGCTAGCTACCCAGGGGATGGGTTCAATCAGCCCCAGCATTTT
TRBD2,TRBJ2-3,.,TRBV6-4,CASSEGRGGTDTQYF,TGTGCCAGCAGTGAAGGGAGGGGCGGCACAGATACGCAGTATTTT
.,TRBJ2-3,.,TRBV27,CASSLGVYNPDTQYF,TGTGCCAGCAGTTTAGGAGTCTATAACCCAGATACGCAGTATTTT
.,TRBJ2-5,few,TRBV10-3,CAIRASVQETQYF,TGTGCCATCAGGGCCTCGGTCCAAGAGACCCAGTACTTC
.,TRBJ2-7,.,TRBV7-9,CASSLNGGQFTEQYF,TGTGCCAGCAGCTTAAATGGGGGCCAGTTTACCGAGCAGTACTTC
.,TRBJ2-3,.,TRBV7-2,CASSAGLLQYF,TGTGCCAGCAGTGCGGGACTTCTGCAGTATTTT
TRBD1,TRBJ1-1,.,TRBV27,CASSFTGEGSEAFF,TGTGCCAGCAGTTTCACAGGGGAAGGATCTGAAGCTTTCTTT
.,TRBJ2-2,few,TRBV12-5,CASGFLLRTPTNTGELFF,TGTGCTAGTGGTTTCCTGTTGCGGACACCGACGAACACCGGGGAGCTGTTTTTT
.,TRBJ2-6,few,TRBV7-9,CASRETESGANVLTF,TGTGCCAGCAGGGAGACGGAATCTGGGGCCAACGTCCTGACTTTC
.,TRBJ2-2,many,TRBV5-5,CASSPGPRGGELFF,TGTGCCAGCAGCCCCGGGCCGCGGGGCGGGGAGCTGTTTTTT
.,TRBJ2-7,few,TRBV13,CASSSRGNYEQYF,TGTGCCAGCAGCTCAAGGGGGAACTACGAGCAGTACTTC
TRBD1,TRBJ2-7,.,TRBV7-2,CALGQGNEQYF,TGTGCCCTTGGACAGGGGAACGAGCAGTACTTC
TRBD2,TRBJ2-1,.,TRBV7-8,CASSTLAGFHNEQFF,TGTGCCAGCAGCACCCTAGCGGGGTTTCACAATGAGCAGTTCTTC
.,TRBJ1-2,.,TRBV5-1,CASSAIGGPLGGYTF,TGCGCCAGCAGCGCTATTGGGGGGCCCTTGGGTGGCTACACCTTC
.,TRBJ2-1,few,TRBV5-6,CASSPRDGNNEQFF,TGTGCCAGCAGCCCGCGAGACGGTAACAATGAGCAGTTCTTC
TRBD1,TRBJ2-6,few,TRBV4-3,CASSPPGQGSGANVLTF,TGCGCCAGCAGTCCTCCGGGACAGGGCTCTGGGGCCAACGTCCTGACTTTC
TRBD1,TRBJ1-5,.,TRBV4-2,CASSQAGGAGNQPQHF,TGTGCCAGCAGCCAGGCAGGGGGCGCGGGCAATCAGCCCCAGCATTTT
.,TRBJ1-4,.,TRBV21-1,CASSKARLFNEKLFF,TGTGCCAGCAGCAAAGCAAGGCTGTTCAATGAAAAACTGTTTTTT
.,TRBJ1-3,.,TRBV19,CATGGSGNTIYF,TGTGCCACGGGAGGATCTGGAAACACCATATATTTT
.,TRBJ1-1,.,TRBV29-1,CSGSGGTAEAFF,TGCAGCGGCTCCGGGGGGACCGCTGAAGCTTTCTTT
.,TRBJ2-7,.,TRBV29-1,CSGAVLGKSLYEQYF,TGCAGCGGGGCAGTCCTGGGAAAAAGCCTCTACGAGCAGTACTTC
TRBD2,TRBJ2-5,few,TRBV6-5,CATGLAVQETQYF,TGTGCCACCGGACTAGCGGTACAAGAGACCCAGTACTTC
TRBD1,TRBJ1-1,.,TRBV7-6,CASSLDPPQGSGNTEAFF,TGTGCCAGCAGCTTAGATCCCCCACAGGGGTCGGGGAACACTGAAGCTTTCTTT
.,TRBJ1-2,few,TRBV13,CASSLGKGSNYGYTF,TGTGCCAGCAGCTTAGGCAAGGGCTCGAACTATGGCTACACCTTC
.,TRBJ2-7,.,TRBV5-1,CASSRGLDEQYF,TGCGCCAGCAGCAGGGGATTAGATGAGCAGTACTTC
.,TRBJ2-7,.,TRBV5-1,CASSFVAMSSYEQYF,TGCGCCAGCAGCTTCGTCGCCATGAGCTCCTACGAGCAGTACTTC
TRBD1,TRBJ2-5,.,TRBV6-5,CASSYGDSQETQYF,TGTGCCAGCAGTTACGGGGACAGCCAAGAGACCCAGTACTTC
.,TRBJ1-5,.,TRBV3-2,CACLPGGNQPQHF,TGTGCCTGCCTCCCTGGGGGCAATCAGCCCCAGCATTTT
TRBD2,TRBJ2-2,few,TRBV4-1,CASSQDAAGALVNTGELFF,TGCGCCAGCAGCCAAGATGCAGCGGGGGCACTAGTGAACACCGGGGAGCTGTTTTTT
.,TRBJ2-7,.,TRBV19,CASSGGHEQYF,TGTGCCAGTAGTGGGGGACACGAGCAGTACTTC
TRBD2,TRBJ2-1,few,TRBV11-2,CASRTSGAQFF,TGTGCCAGCAGAACTAGCGGGGCGCAGTTCTTC
.,TRBJ2-3,few,TRBV4-3,CASSQQRTRGDTQYF,TGCGCCAGCAGCCAACAAAGGACCCGGGGAGATACGCAGTATTTT
.,TRBJ2-7,.,TRBV4-2,CASSQAWGDLYEQYF,TGTGCCAGCAGCCAAGCGTGGGGGGACTTATACGAGCAGTACTTC
.,TRBJ2-3,few,TRBV12-3/TRBV12-4,CASSLRGADTQYF,TGTGCCAGCAGTTTGCGGGGTGCAGATACGCAGTATTTT
TRBD1,TRBJ1-5,few,TRBV6-6,CASSYPPGQGENQPQHF,TGTGCCAGCAGTTACCCCCCGGGTCAGGGGGAGAATCAGCCCCAGCATTTT
.,TRBJ2-5,.,TRBV5-1,CASSLVSQETQYF,TGCGCCAGCAGCTTGGTCAGCCAAGAGACCCAGTACTTC
.,TRBJ2-5,few,TRBV11-3,CASSFGYQETQYF,TGTGCCAGCAGCTTTGGCTACCAAGAGACCCAGTACTTC
TRBD1,TRBJ1-2,.,TRBV6-1,CASSEGQGVYGYTF,TGTGCCAGCAGTGAGGGACAGGGAGTCTACGGCTACACCTTC
TRBD2,TRBJ2-7,few,TRBV6-1,CASSEIVTSGRVEQYF,TGTGCCAGCAGTGAAATCGTTACTAGCGGACGGGTGGAGCAGTACTTC
TRBD2,TRBJ2-1,many,TRBV20-1,CSAPPRTSGDYNEQFF,TGCAGTGCTCCTCCAAGGACTAGCGGGGACTACAATGAGCAGTTCTTC